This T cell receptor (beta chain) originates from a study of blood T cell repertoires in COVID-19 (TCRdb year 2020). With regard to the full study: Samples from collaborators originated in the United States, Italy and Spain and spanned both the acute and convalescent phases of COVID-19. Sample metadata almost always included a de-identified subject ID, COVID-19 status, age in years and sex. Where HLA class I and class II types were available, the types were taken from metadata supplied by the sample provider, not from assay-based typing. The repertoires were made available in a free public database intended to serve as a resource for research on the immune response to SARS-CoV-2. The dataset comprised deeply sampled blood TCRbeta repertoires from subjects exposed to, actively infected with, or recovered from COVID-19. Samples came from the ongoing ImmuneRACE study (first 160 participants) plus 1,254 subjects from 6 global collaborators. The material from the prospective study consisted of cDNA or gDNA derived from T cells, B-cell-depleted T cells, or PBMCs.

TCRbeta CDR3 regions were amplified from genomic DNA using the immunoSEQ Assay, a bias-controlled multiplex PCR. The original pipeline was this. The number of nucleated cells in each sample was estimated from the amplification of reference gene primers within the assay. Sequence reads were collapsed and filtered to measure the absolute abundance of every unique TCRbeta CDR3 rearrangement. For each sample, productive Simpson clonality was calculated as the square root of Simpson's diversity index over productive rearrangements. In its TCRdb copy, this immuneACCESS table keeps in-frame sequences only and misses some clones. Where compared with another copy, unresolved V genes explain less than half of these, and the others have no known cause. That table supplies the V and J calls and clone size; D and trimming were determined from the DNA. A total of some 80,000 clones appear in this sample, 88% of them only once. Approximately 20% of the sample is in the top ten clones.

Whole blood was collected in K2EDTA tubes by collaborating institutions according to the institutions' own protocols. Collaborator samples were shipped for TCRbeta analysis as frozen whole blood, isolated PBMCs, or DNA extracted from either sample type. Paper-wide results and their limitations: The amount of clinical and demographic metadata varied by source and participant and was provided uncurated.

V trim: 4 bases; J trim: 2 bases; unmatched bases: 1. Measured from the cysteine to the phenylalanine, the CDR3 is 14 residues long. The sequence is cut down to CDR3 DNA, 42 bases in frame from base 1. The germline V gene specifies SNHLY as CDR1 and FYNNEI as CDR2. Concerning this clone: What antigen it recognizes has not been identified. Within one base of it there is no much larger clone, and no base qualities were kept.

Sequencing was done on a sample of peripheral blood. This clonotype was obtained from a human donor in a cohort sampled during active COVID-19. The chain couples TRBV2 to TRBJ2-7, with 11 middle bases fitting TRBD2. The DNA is TGTGCCAGCAGTGGACTAGCGGGACCCTACGAGCAGTACTTC. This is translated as CASSGLAGPYEQYF.